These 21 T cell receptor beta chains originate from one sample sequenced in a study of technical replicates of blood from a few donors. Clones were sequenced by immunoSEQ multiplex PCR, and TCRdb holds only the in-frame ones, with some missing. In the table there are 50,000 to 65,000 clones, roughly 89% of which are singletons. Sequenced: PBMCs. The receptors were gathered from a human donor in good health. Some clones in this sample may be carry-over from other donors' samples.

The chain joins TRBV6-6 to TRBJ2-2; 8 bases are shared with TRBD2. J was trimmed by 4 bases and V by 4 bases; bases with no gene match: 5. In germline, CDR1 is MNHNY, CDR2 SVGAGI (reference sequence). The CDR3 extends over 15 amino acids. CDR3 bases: TGTGCCAGCAGTTCCAGCGGGGGTGGCACCGGGGAGCTGTTTTTT. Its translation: CASSSSGGGTGELFF.

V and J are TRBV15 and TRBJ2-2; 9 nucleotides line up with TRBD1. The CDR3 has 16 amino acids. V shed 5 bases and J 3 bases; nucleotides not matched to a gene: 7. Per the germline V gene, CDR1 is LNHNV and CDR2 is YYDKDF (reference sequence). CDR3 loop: CATSDQDRGDTGELFF. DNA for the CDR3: TGTGCCACCAGCGACCAGGACAGGGGTGACACCGGGGAGCTGTTTTTT.

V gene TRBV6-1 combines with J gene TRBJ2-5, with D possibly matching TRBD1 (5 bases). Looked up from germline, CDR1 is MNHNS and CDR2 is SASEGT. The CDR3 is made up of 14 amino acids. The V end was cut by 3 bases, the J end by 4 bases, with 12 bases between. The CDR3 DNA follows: TGTGCCAGCAGTGAGACAGATCCTTTAGAGACCCAGTACTTC. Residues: CASSETDPLETQYF.

The DNA for the CDR3 is TGTGCCAGCAGCGCCGGACAGTATCAGCCCCAGCATTTT. Translated: CASSAGQYQPQHF. The rearrangement uses TRBV5-4 and TRBJ1-5; D perhaps matches TRBD1 (6 bases). The CDR3 consists of 13 residues. Germline lookup yields CDR1 SGHNT and CDR2 YYREEE (reference sequence). The V end lost 4 bases, the J end lost 5 bases, and 10 bases lay between the germline ends.

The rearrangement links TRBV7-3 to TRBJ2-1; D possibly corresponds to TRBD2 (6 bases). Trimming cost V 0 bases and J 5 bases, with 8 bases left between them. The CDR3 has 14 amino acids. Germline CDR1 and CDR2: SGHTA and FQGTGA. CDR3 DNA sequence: TGTGCCAGCAGCTTAACGCGGGACCACAATGAGCAGTTCTTC. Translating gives CASSLTRDHNEQFF.

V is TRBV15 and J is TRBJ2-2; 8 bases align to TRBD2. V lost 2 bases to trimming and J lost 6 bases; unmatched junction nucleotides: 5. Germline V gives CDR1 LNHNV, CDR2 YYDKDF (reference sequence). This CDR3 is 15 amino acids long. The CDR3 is CATSRPGLAAGELFF. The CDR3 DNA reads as TGTGCCACCAGCAGACCTGGACTAGCCGCCGGGGAGCTGTTTTTT. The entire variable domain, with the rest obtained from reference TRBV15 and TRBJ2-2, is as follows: DAMVIQNPRYQVTQFGKPVTLSCSQTLNHNVMYWYQQKSSQAPKLLFHYYDKDFNNEADTPDNFQSRRPNTSFCFLDIRSPGLGDTAMYLCATSRPGLAAGELFFGEGSRLTVL.

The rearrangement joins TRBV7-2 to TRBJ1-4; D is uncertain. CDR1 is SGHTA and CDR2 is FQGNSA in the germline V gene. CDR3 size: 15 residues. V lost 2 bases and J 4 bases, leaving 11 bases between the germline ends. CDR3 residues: CASSLRQSGNEKLFF. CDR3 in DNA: TGTGCCAGCAGCTTAAGGCAATCGGGTAATGAAAAACTGTTTTTT.

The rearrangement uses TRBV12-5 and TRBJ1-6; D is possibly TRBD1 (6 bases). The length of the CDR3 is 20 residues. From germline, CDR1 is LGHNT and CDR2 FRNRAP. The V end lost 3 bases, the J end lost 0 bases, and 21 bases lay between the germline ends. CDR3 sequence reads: CASGLGPGDILSSYNSPLHF. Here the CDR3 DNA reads TGTGCTAGTGGTTTAGGGCCCGGGGACATCCTGAGCTCCTATAATTCACCCCTCCACTTT.

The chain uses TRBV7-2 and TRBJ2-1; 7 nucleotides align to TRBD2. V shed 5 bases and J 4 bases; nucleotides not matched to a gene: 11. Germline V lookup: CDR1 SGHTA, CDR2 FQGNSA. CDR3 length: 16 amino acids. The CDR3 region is CASSQGWLAAYNEQFF. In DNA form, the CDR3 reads TGTGCCAGCAGCCAAGGCTGGCTAGCGGCTTACAATGAGCAGTTCTTC. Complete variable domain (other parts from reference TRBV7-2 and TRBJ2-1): GAGVSQSPSNKVTEKGKDVELRCDPISGHTALYWYRQSLGQGLEFLIYFQGNSAPDKSGLPSDRFSAERTGGSVSTLTIQRTQQEDSAVYLCASSQGWLAAYNEQFFGPGTRLTVL.

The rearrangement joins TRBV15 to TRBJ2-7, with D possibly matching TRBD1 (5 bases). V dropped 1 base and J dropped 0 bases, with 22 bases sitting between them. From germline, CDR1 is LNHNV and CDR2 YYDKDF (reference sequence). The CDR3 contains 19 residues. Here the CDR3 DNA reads TGTGCCACCAGCAGAGTTTTCTCTGGGATGGGCAGGGCCTCCTACGAGCAGTACTTC. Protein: CATSRVFSGMGRASYEQYF.

The CDR3 sequence is CASSKRHKSGGGQPQHF. The DNA of the CDR3 is TGTGCCAGCAGCAAACGACATAAATCGGGGGGGGGCCAGCCCCAGCATTTT. J is TRBJ1-5 and V is TRBV21-1. TRBV21-1 corresponds to a pseudogene. There are 17 residues in the CDR3.

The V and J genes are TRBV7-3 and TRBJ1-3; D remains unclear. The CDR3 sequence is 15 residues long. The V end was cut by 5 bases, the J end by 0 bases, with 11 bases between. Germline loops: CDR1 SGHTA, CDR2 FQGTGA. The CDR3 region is CASSQMPGSGNTIYF. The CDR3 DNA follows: TGTGCCAGCAGCCAGATGCCGGGCTCTGGAAACACCATATATTTT.

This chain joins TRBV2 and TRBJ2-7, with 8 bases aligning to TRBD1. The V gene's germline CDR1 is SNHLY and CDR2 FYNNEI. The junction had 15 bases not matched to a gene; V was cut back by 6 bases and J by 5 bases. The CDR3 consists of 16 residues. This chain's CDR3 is CASSPPGQGRSNEQYF. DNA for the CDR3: TGTGCCAGCAGCCCTCCCGGACAGGGTAGGTCCAACGAGCAGTACTTC.

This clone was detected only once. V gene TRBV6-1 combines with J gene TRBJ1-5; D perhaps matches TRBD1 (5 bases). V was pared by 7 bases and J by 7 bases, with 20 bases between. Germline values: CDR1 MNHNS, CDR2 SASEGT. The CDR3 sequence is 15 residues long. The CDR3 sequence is CASILGSGVVQPQHF. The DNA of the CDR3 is TGTGCCAGCATCCTGGGTTCGGGGGTTGTCCAGCCCCAGCATTTT.

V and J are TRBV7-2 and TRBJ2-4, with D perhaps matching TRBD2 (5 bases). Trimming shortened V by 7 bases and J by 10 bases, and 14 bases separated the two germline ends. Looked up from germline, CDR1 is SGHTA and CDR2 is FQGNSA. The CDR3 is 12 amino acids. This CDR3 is CASNSLTGIQYF. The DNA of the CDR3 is TGTGCCAGCAACTCATTGACGGGAATTCAGTACTTC.

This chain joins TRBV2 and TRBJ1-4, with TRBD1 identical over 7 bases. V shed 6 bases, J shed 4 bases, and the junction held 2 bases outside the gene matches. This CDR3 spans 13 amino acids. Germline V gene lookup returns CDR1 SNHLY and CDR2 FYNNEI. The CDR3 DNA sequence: TGTGCCAGCAGCGGGACAGTTAATGAAAAACTGTTTTTT. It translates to CASSGTVNEKLFF.

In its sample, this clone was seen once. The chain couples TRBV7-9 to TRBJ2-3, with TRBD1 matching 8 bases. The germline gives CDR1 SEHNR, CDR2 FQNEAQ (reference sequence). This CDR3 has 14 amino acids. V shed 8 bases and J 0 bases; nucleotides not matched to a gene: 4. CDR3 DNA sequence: TGTGCCAGCCGGGACAGGCTTAGCACAGATACGCAGTATTTT. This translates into CASRDRLSTDTQYF.

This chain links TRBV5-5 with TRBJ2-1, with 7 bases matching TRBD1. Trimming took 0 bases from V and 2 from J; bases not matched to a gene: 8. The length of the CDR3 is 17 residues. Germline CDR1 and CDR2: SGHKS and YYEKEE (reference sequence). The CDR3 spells CASSLAPGQMTYNEQFF. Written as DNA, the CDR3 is TGTGCCAGCAGCTTGGCCCCGGGACAGATGACCTACAATGAGCAGTTCTTC.

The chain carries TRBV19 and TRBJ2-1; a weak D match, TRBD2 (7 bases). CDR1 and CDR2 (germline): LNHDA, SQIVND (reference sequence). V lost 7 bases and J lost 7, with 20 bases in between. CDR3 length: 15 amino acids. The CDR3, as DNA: TGTGCCAGTACGATCCTTGTGGGGGGGCGGAATGAGCAGTTCTTC. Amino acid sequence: CASTILVGGRNEQFF.

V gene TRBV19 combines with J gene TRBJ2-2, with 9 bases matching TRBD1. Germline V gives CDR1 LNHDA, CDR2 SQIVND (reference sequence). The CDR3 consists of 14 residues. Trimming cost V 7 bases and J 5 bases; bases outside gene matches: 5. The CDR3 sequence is CASTLTGGTGELFF. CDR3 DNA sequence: TGTGCCAGTACACTGACAGGGGGGACCGGGGAGCTGTTTTTT.

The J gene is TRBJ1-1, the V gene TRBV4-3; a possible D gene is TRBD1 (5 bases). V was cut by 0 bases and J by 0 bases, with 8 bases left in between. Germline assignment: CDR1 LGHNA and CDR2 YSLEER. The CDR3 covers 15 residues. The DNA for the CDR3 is TGCGCCAGCAGCCAAGAAAGACAGATGAACACTGAAGCTTTCTTT. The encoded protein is CASSQERQMNTEAFF.